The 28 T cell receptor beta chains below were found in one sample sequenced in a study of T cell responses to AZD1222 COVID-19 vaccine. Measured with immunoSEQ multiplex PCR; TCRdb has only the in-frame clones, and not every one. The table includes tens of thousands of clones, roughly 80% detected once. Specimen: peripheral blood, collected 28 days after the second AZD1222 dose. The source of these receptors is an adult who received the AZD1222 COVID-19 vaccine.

CDR3 DNA: TGTGCCAGCAGCGTAGAAGGGGATTACAATCAGCCCCAGCATTTT. Translating it yields CASSVEGDYNQPQHF. The chain combines TRBV9 with TRBJ1-5; maybe TRBD1 (5 bases). The CDR3 consists of 15 residues. V was trimmed by 0 bases and J by 3 bases, leaving 10 bases between them. Germline loops: CDR1 SGDLS, CDR2 YYNGEE.

This chain's CDR3 is CASSGGDRGPLFF. The CDR3 bases are TGCGCCAGCAGCGGGGGGGACAGGGGTCCTTTGTTTTTT. The rearrangement uses TRBV5-1 and TRBJ1-4; the match to TRBD1 covers 10 bases. The CDR3 totals 13 residues. Trimming removed 4 bases from V and 15 bases from J; junction bases left unmatched: 9. CDR1 and CDR2 (germline): SGHRS, YFSETQ. Full variable domain (missing parts from reference TRBV5-1 and TRBJ1-4): KAGVTQTPRYLIKTRGQQVTLSCSPISGHRSVSWYQQTPGQGLQFLFEYFSETQRNKGNFPGRFSGRQFSNSRSEMNVSTLELGDSALYLCASSGGDRGPLFFGSGTQLSVL.

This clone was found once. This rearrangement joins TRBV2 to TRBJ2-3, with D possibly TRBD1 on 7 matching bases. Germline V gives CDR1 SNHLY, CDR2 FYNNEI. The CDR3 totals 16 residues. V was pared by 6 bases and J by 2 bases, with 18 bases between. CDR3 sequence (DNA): TGTGCCAGCAGGGGAATTTCAGGGGGACTCACAGATACGCAGTATTTT. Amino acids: CASRGISGGLTDTQYF. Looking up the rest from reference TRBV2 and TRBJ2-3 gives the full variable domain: EPEVTQTPSHQVTQMGQEVILRCVPISNHLYFYWYRQILGQKVEFLVSFYNNEISEKSEIFDDQFSVERPDGSNFTLKIRSTKLEDSAMYFCASRGISGGLTDTQYFGPGTRLTVL.

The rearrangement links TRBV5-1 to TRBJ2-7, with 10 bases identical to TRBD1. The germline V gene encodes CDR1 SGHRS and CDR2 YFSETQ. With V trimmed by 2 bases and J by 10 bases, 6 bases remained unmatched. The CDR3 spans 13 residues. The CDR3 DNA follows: TGCGCCAGCAGCTTAGACAGGGGGCAGGTCCAGTACTTC. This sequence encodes CASSLDRGQVQYF.

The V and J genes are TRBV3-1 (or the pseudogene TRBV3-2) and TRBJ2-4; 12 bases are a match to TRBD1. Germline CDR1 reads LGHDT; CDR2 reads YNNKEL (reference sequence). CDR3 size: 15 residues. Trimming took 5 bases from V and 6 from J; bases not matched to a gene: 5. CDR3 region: CASSAGTGGGNIQYF. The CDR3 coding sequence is TGTGCCAGCAGCGCCGGGACAGGGGGCGGAAACATTCAGTACTTC.

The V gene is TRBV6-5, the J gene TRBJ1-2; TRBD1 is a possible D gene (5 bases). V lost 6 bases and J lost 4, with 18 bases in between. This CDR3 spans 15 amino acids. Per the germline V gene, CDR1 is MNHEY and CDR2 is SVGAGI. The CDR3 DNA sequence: TGTGCCAGCAGCCTCGCCGGGGGGGGAGCCTATGGCTACACCTTC. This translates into CASSLAGGGAYGYTF.

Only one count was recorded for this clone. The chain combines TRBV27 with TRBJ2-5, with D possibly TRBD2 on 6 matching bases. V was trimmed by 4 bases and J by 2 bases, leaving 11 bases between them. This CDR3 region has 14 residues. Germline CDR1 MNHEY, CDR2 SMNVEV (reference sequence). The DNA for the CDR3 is TGTGCCAGCAGTTCTACGGGACTTCAAGAGACCCAGTACTTC. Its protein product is CASSSTGLQETQYF.

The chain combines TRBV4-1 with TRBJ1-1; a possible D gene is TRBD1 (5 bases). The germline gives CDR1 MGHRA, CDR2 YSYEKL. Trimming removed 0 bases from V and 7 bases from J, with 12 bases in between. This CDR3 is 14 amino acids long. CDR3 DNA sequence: TGCGCCAGCAGCCAAGAAGACGGGGGTTTTGAAGCTTTCTTT. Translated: CASSQEDGGFEAFF.

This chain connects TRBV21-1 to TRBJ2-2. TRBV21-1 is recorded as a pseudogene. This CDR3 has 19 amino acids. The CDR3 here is CASSQLLLNRSVEAGELFF. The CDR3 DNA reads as TGTGCCAGCAGCCAGCTCCTTTTAAACAGGTCGGTGGAGGCCGGGGAGCTGTTTTTT.

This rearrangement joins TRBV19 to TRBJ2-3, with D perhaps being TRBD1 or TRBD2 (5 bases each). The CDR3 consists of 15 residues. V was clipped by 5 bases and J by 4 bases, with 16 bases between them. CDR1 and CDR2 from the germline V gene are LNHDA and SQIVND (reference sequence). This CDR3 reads CASSPTGPRADTQYF. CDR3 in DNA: TGTGCCAGTAGTCCGACGGGACCGCGCGCAGATACGCAGTATTTT. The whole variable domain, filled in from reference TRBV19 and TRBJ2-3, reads DGGITQSPKYLFRKEGQNVTLSCEQNLNHDAMYWYRQDPGQGLRLIYYSQIVNDFQKGDIAEGYSVSREKKESFPLTVTSAQKNPTAFYLCASSPTGPRADTQYFGPGTRLTVL.

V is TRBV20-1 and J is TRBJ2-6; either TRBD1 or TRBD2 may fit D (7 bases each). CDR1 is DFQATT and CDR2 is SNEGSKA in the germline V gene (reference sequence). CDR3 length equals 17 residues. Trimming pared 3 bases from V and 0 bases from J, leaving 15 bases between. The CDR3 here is CSASAGDRSSGANVLTF. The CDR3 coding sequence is TGCAGTGCTAGTGCGGGGGACAGAAGCTCTGGGGCCAACGTCCTGACTTTC.

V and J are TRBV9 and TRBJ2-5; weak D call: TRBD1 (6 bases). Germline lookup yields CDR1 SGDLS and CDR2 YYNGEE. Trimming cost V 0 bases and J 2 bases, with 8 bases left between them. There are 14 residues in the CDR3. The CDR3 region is CASSVGGQQETQYF. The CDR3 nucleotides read TGTGCCAGCAGCGTAGGGGGACAACAAGAGACCCAGTACTTC.

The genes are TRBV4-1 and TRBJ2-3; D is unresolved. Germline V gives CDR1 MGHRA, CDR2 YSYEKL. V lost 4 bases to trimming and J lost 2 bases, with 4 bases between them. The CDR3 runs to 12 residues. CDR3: CASSLYTDTQYF. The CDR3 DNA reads TGCGCCAGCAGCCTATACACAGATACGCAGTATTTT.

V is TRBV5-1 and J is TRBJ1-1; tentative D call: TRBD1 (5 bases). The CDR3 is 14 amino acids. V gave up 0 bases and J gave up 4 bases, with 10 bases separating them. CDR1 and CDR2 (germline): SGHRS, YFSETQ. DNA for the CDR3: TGCGCCAGCAGCTTGGCGCAGGGTGGCACTGAAGCTTTCTTT. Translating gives CASSLAQGGTEAFF.

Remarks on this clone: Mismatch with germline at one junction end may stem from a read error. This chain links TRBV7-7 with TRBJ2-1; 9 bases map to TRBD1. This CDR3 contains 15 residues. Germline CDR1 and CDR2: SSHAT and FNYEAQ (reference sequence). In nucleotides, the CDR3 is TGTGCTAGCAGTTTGGATGGGACAGGGTTGCATGAGCAGTTCTTC. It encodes CASSLDGTGLHEQFF.

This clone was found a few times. The CDR3, as DNA: TGTGCCAGCAGCTTTGGTGACAGGGGGTTCGAGCAGTACTTC. This gives the protein CASSFGDRGFEQYF. J is TRBJ2-7 and V is TRBV7-6, with 9 bases identical to TRBD1. The J segment lost 6 bases and the V segment lost 3 bases, leaving 6 bases of the junction unmatched. Per germline, CDR1 SGHVS and CDR2 FNYEAQ. The CDR3 extends over 14 amino acids.

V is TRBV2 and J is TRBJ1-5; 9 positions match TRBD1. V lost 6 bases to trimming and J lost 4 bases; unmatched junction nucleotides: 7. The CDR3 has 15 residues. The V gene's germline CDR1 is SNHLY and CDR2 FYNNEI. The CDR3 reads CASRAGTGRNQPQHF. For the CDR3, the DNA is TGTGCCAGCAGAGCCGGGACAGGGAGGAATCAGCCCCAGCATTTT.

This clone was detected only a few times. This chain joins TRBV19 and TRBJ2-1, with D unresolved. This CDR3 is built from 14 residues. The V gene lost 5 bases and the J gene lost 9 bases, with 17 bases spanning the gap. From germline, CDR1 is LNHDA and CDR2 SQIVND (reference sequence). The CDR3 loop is CASSSRTPSAEQFF. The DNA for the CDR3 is TGTGCCAGTAGTTCTAGGACCCCCTCCGCTGAGCAGTTCTTC.

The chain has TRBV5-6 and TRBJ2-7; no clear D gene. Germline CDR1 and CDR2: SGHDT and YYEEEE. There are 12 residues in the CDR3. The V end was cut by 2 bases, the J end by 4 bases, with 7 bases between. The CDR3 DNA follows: TGTGCCAGCAGCTTCTGGCAGTACGAGCAGTACTTC. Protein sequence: CASSFWQYEQYF.

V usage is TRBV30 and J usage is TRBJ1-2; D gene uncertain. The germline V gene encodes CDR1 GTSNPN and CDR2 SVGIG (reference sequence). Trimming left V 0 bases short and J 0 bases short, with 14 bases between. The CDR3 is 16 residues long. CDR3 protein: CAWSVGPRLTNYGYTF. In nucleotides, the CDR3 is TGTGCCTGGAGTGTAGGGCCCAGACTAACTAACTATGGCTACACCTTC.

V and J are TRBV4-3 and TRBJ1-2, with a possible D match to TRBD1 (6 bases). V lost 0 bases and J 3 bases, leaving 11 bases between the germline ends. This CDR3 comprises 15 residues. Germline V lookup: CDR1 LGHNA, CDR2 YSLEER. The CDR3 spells CASSQEQGGDYGYTF. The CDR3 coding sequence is TGCGCCAGCAGCCAAGAACAGGGTGGGGACTATGGCTACACCTTC.

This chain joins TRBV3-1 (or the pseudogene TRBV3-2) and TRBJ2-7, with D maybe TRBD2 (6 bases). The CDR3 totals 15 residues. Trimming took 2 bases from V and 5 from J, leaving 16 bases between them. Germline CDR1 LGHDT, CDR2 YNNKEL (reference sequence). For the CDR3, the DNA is TGTGCCAGCAGCCAAAACGCCGGGACTTACGACGAGCAGTACTTC. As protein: CASSQNAGTYDEQYF.

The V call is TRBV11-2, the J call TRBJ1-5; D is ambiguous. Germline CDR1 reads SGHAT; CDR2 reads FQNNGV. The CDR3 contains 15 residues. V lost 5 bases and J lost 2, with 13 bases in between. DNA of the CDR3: TGTGCCAGCAGCCGAAACGCCCAGGGCAATCAGCCCCAGCATTTT. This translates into CASSRNAQGNQPQHF.

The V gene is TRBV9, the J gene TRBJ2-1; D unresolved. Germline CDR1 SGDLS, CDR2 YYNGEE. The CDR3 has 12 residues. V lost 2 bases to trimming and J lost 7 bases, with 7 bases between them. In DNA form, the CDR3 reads TGTGCCAGCAGCGTCGTAGAGAATGAGCAGTTCTTC. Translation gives CASSVVENEQFF.

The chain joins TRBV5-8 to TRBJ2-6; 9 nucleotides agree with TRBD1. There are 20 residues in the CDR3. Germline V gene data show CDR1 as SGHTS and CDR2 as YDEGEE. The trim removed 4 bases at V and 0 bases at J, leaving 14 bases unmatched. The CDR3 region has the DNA TGTGCCAGCAGCCCTCCCTTAGAGGGACAGGGACTCTCTGGGGCCAACGTCCTGACTTTC. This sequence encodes CASSPPLEGQGLSGANVLTF.

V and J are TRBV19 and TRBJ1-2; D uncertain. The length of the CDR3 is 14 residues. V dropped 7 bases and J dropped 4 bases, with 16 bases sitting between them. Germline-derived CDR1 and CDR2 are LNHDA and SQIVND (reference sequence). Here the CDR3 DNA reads TGTGCCAGTACCCCACTGGTGACCTTCTATGGCTACACCTTC. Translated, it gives CASTPLVTFYGYTF.

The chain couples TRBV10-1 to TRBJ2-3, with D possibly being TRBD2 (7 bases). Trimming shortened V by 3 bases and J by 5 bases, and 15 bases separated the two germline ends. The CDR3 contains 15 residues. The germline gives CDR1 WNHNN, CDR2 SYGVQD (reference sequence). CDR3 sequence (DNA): TGCGCCAGCAGTGAAGGCTTCGGGGGGCAAGATACGCAGTATTTT. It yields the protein CASSEGFGGQDTQYF.

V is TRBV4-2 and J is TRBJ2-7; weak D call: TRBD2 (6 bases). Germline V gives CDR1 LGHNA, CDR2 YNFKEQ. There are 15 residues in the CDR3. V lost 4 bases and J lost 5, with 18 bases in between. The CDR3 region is CASSLSVGGTDEQYF. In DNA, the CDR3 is TGTGCCAGCAGCCTTTCAGTTGGGGGGACGGACGAGCAGTACTTC.